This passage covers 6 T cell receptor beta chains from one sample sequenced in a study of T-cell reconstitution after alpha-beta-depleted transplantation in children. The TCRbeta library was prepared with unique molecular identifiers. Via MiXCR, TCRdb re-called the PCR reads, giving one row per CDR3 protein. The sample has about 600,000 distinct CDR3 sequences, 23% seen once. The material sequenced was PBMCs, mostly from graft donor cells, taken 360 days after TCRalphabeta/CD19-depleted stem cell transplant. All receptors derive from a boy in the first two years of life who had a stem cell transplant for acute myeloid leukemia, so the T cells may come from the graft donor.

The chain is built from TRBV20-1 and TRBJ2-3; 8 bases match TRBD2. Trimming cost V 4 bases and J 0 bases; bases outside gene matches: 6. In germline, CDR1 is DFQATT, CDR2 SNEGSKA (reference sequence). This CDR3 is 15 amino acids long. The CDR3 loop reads CSANPSGPSTDTQYF. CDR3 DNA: TGCAGTGCTAACCCTAGCGGGCCCAGCACAGATACGCAGTATTTT.

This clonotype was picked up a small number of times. The CDR3 protein is CSAMEAIGPDTQYF. In DNA form, the CDR3 reads TGCAGTGCTATGGAAGCGATCGGTCCAGATACGCAGTATTTT. V is TRBV20-1 and J is TRBJ2-3; D remains unclear. The germline V gene has CDR1 DFQATT and CDR2 SNEGSKA (reference sequence). The CDR3 spans 14 residues. Deletions cut 4 bases from V and 4 bases from J, with 15 bases between.

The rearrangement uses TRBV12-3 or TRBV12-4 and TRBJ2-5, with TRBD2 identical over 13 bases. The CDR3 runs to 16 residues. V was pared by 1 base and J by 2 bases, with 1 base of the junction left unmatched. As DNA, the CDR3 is TGTGCCAGCAGTTTAGAGGGACTAGCGGGGCAAGAGACCCAGTACTTC. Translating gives CASSLEGLAGQETQYF.

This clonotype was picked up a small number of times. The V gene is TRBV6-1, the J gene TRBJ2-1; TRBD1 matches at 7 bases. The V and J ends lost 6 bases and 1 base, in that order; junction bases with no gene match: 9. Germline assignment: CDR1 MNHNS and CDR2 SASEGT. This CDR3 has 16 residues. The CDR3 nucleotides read TGTGCCAGCAGCCAACTCCAGGGGGTATCCTACAATGAGCAGTTCTTC. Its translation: CASSQLQGVSYNEQFF.

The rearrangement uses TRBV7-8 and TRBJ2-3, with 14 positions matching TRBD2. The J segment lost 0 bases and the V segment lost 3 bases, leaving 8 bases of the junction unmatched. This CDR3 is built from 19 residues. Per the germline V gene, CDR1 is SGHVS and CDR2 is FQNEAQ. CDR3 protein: CASSLGLAGDYFSTDTQYF. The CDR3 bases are TGTGCCAGCAGCTTGGGACTAGCGGGGGATTATTTTAGCACAGATACGCAGTATTTT. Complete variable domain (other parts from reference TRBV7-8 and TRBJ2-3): GAGVSQSPRYKVAKRGQDVALRCDPISGHVSLFWYQQALGQGPEFLTYFQNEAQLDKSGLPSDRFFAERPEGSVSTLKIQRTQQEDSAVYLCASSLGLAGDYFSTDTQYFGPGTRLTVL.

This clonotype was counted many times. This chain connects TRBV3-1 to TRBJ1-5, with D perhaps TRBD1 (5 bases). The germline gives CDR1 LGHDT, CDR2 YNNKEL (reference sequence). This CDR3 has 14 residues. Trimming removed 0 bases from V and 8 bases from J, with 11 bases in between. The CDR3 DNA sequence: TGTGCCAGCAGCCAAGATCAGGGCGGGGAGCCCCAGCATTTT. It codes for CASSQDQGGEPQHF.